Included here is one T cell receptor (beta chain) sequence, with context. Its matching antigen is unknown. Sequencing used immunoSEQ multiplex PCR; TCRdb keeps in-frame clones, though not all of them. Among under 200,000 clones listed, around 93% were seen once. The sample belongs to a study of T cell responses to AZD1222 COVID-19 vaccine. Study-level background: Analysis merged second doses at about 4 or about 12 weeks. Study-wide points: Reports say nearly half of spike-specific TCRs go after unmutated variant regions. With dominance at 160-218 and 743-854, vaccine-associated CD4 TCRs spanned spike. Repertoires in all cases were sampled only once the peak T cell response had passed.

CDR1 and CDR2 from the germline V gene are MNHEY and SMNVEV (reference sequence). V gave up 0 bases and J gave up 10 bases; unmatched junction bases: 10. This CDR3 has 15 residues. This TCR was recovered from an adult in good health. The gene calls are TRBV27 and TRBJ1-1; 8 bases are shared with TRBD1. Here the sequenced sample was peripheral blood, taken on day 0 of AZD1222 vaccination. In nucleotides, the CDR3 is TGTGCCAGCAGTTTATCGATCGCAGGGGGCTTTGGAGCTTTCTTT. Encoded protein: CASSLSIAGGFGAFF.